This passage covers 17 T cell receptor beta chains from one sample sequenced in a study of cytotoxic CD8 clonotypes in ibrutinib-treated CLL. The repertoire was sequenced with immunoSEQ multiplex PCR; TCRdb's copy has only in-frame clones and lacks some. The sample lists 15,000 to 20,000 clones, over 70% occurring once. The sample in question was PBMCs, obtained before ibrutinib treatment. Receptor source: a human donor with chronic lymphocytic leukemia.

The chain uses TRBV7-6 and TRBJ2-7, with 11 bases that match TRBD2. Looked up from germline, CDR1 is SGHVS and CDR2 is FNYEAQ. The junction had 2 bases not matched to a gene; V was cut back by 5 bases and J by 2 bases. The CDR3 is 14 amino acids. The CDR3 loop reads CASSLSGGAYEQYF. CDR3 sequence (DNA): TGTGCCAGCAGCCTTAGCGGGGGGGCCTACGAGCAGTACTTC.

The chain couples TRBV7-2 to TRBJ2-7; maybe TRBD1 (5 bases). V lost 5 bases, J lost 6 bases, and 14 bases lay in between. CDR1 and CDR2 (germline): SGHTA, FQGNSA. The CDR3 is 13 amino acids. The DNA for the CDR3 is TGTGCCAGCAGCCCGAACCCAGGGTTCGAGCAGTACTTC. Translation: CASSPNPGFEQYF.

This clone was observed a few times. The V call is TRBV4-1, the J call TRBJ1-5; 9 bases map to TRBD1. The CDR3 spans 18 residues. The V gene's germline CDR1 is MGHRA and CDR2 YSYEKL. V trimming: 5 bases; J trimming: 0 bases; junction bases outside the gene matches: 11. CDR3 coding DNA: TGCGCCAGCAGCACCTCGGGACAGGGCGCATATAGCAATCAGCCCCAGCATTTT. It codes for CASSTSGQGAYSNQPQHF.

This clone was seen a few times. This chain uses TRBV15 with TRBJ1-6, with a tentative D call TRBD1 (6 bases). Trimming shortened V by 7 bases and J by 8 bases, and 18 bases separated the two germline ends. The CDR3 covers 15 residues. The germline V gene has CDR1 LNHNV and CDR2 YYDKDF (reference sequence). The CDR3 is CATTHRAGDYSPLHF. The CDR3 DNA follows: TGTGCCACCACCCACAGGGCGGGCGACTATTCACCCCTCCACTTT.

The rearrangement uses TRBV4-1 and TRBJ1-1; the match to TRBD1 covers 8 bases. Germline-derived CDR1 and CDR2 are MGHRA and YSYEKL. The J segment lost 4 bases and the V segment lost 3 bases, leaving 10 bases of the junction unmatched. CDR3 length equals 16 residues. The CDR3 nucleotides read TGCGCCAGCAGCCATAAAGACAGGGGATTAAGCACTGAAGCTTTCTTT. Amino acids: CASSHKDRGLSTEAFF.

The chain employs TRBV7-3 and TRBJ1-6; possibly TRBD1 for D (6 bases). The CDR3 runs 15 residues. Germline CDR1 is SGHTA and CDR2 is FQGTGA. V lost 5 bases to trimming and J lost 10 bases, with 18 bases between them. DNA for the CDR3: TGTGCCAGCAGCCTGGACAGCGCGGTTGTCTCACCCCTCCACTTT. Translated, it gives CASSLDSAVVSPLHF.

V usage is TRBV5-4 and J usage is TRBJ1-2; D may be TRBD1 (5 bases). Germline assignment: CDR1 SGHNT and CDR2 YYREEE (reference sequence). This CDR3 has 14 residues. The V gene lost 3 bases and the J gene lost 0 bases, with 9 bases spanning the gap. This CDR3 is CASSSGTANYGYTF. CDR3 DNA sequence: TGTGCCAGCAGCTCAGGGACTGCTAACTATGGCTACACCTTC. Combining the CDR3 with reference TRBV5-4 and TRBJ1-2 gives the whole variable domain ETGVTQSPTHLIKTRGQQVTLRCSSQSGHNTVSWYQQALGQGPQFIFQYYREEENGRGNFPPRFSGLQFPNYSSELNVNALELDDSALYLCASSSGTANYGYTFGSGTRLTVV.

The gene calls are TRBV19 and TRBJ1-1, with a tentative D call TRBD1 (6 bases). The CDR3 runs to 14 residues. The germline CDR1 and CDR2 sequences are LNHDA and SQIVND (reference sequence). The V gene lost 4 bases and the J gene lost 1 base, with 10 bases spanning the gap. This CDR3 is CASSKGQRNTEAFF. The DNA of the CDR3 is TGTGCCAGTAGTAAAGGACAGAGGAACACTGAAGCTTTCTTT.

The chain's CDR3 is CASSSGTGRSNQPQHF. In DNA form, the CDR3 reads TGTGCCAGCAGTTCCGGGACAGGGAGGAGCAATCAGCCCCAGCATTTT. The chain carries TRBV27 and TRBJ1-5; TRBD1 matches 9 bases. The CDR3 has 16 residues. Unmatched junction bases numbered 5, after V lost 4 bases and J lost 1 base. CDR1 is MNHEY and CDR2 is SMNVEV in the germline V gene (reference sequence).

J is TRBJ1-3 and V is TRBV7-2, with D tentatively TRBD1 (5 bases). The CDR3 extends over 17 amino acids. Germline V gene data show CDR1 as SGHTA and CDR2 as FQGNSA. V was cut by 2 bases and J by 1 base, with 15 bases left in between. The CDR3: CASSLFSQGSSGNTIYF. CDR3 DNA sequence: TGTGCCAGCAGCTTATTCAGTCAGGGTTCATCTGGAAACACCATATATTTT. The full variable domain, its missing parts supplied by reference TRBV7-2 and TRBJ1-3, is GAGVSQSPSNKVTEKGKDVELRCDPISGHTALYWYRQSLGQGLEFLIYFQGNSAPDKSGLPSDRFSAERTGGSVSTLTIQRTQQEDSAVYLCASSLFSQGSSGNTIYFGEGSWLTVV.

The chain couples TRBV9 to TRBJ2-4; perhaps TRBD2 as D (5 bases). This CDR3 is built from 17 residues. V was trimmed by 4 bases and J by 5 bases, leaving 22 bases between them. Germline V gives CDR1 SGDLS, CDR2 YYNGEE. The CDR3 DNA sequence: TGTGCCAGCAGCCCCCGGGCGGACGGGGTTGGGGAAAACATTCAGTACTTC. Translated, it gives CASSPRADGVGENIQYF.

This clone was seen a single time. This chain links TRBV5-1 with TRBJ1-1; 7 bases are shared with TRBD1. V lost 0 bases to trimming and J lost 0 bases; unmatched junction nucleotides: 5. The CDR3 contains 16 residues. Germline V gene lookup returns CDR1 SGHRS and CDR2 YFSETQ. CDR3 amino acids: CASSLAPTGLNTEAFF. The DNA for the CDR3 is TGCGCCAGCAGCTTGGCCCCGACAGGGCTGAACACTGAAGCTTTCTTT.

The chain employs TRBV5-1 and TRBJ2-1; a possible D gene is TRBD1 (5 bases). Germline CDR1 and CDR2: SGHRS and YFSETQ. V was pared by 1 base and J by 3 bases, with 8 bases between. There are 14 residues in the CDR3. CDR3 protein: CASSLRGNYNEQFF. The DNA of the CDR3 is TGCGCCAGCAGCTTGAGGGGAAACTACAATGAGCAGTTCTTC.

This clone was counted only a few times. The chain combines TRBV5-1 with TRBJ1-6; maybe TRBD1 (5 bases). This CDR3 region has 18 residues. Germline loops: CDR1 SGHRS, CDR2 YFSETQ. Trimming shortened V by 0 bases and J by 0 bases, and 13 bases separated the two germline ends. This CDR3 reads CASSLDPGRSSYNSPLHF. Here the CDR3 DNA reads TGCGCCAGCAGCTTGGATCCGGGGCGGAGCTCCTATAATTCACCCCTCCACTTT.

This clone was seen a handful of times. The CDR3 DNA reads TGTGCCAGTAGTCCGGGACTAGCGGGGAGCACAGATACGCAGTATTTT. Translated: CASSPGLAGSTDTQYF. The chain joins TRBV19 to TRBJ2-3; 13 positions agree with TRBD2. The CDR3 contains 16 residues. V lost 5 bases and J lost 0; bases outside the gene matches: 2. Germline V CDR1 and CDR2: LNHDA, SQIVND (reference sequence).

The rearrangement uses TRBV19 and TRBJ1-5, with D maybe TRBD1 (5 bases). V lost 1 base and J lost 0, with 16 bases in between. The CDR3 has 18 amino acids. Germline V gives CDR1 LNHDA, CDR2 SQIVND (reference sequence). CDR3 amino acids: CASSIVGQGLYSNQPQHF. The CDR3 DNA is TGTGCCAGTAGTATAGTGGGGCAGGGCCTATATAGCAATCAGCCCCAGCATTTT.

This chain links TRBV5-6 with TRBJ2-1, with 7 bases that match TRBD1. Germline trimming cut 5 bases from V and 1 base from J; bases unmatched to any gene: 6. This CDR3 is built from 15 residues. Germline loops: CDR1 SGHDT, CDR2 YYEEEE. CDR3 loop: CASRYHRGSYNEQFF. DNA of the CDR3: TGTGCCAGCAGGTATCACAGGGGTTCCTACAATGAGCAGTTCTTC.